The 3 T cell receptor beta chains in this list originate from one sample, sequenced in a study of a mutant IDH1 vaccine in newly diagnosed glioma. The time point was: baseline, week 1 (first vaccination visit). Indicated treatment: pre-vaccination baseline after standard-of-care therapy. The data were produced by immunoSEQ multiplex PCR, yet TCRdb's version contains in-frame clones alone and is incomplete. The sample yields about 67,000 clones, approximately 82% seen once. The specimen was peripheral blood mononuclear cells (PBMCs), collected from a glioma patient treated with radiotherapy, temozolomide or both. These receptors came from a woman between 18 and 30 years old with glioma. Some clones in this sample may be carry-over from other donors' samples.

The genes are TRBV5-4 and TRBJ2-7; 9 nucleotides agree with TRBD1. The CDR3 is 15 residues long. Germline V CDR1 and CDR2: SGHNT, YYREEE (reference sequence). The V segment lost 1 base and the J segment 5 bases; nucleotides outside the gene matches: 7. CDR3 in DNA: TGTGCCAGCAGCTTGTCAGGACAGGGGATTCACGAGCAGTACTTC. It yields the protein CASSLSGQGIHEQYF.

V is TRBV7-9 and J is TRBJ1-2; the D gene is possibly TRBD1 (5 bases). This CDR3 contains 15 residues. Trimming took off 5 bases at V and 8 bases at J, with 21 bases between the two ends. From germline, CDR1 is SEHNR and CDR2 FQNEAQ (reference sequence). DNA of the CDR3: TGTGCCAGCAGCCTGGGGACCTCAATGGCCGGGGGCTACACCTTC. Translation: CASSLGTSMAGGYTF.

The genes are TRBV6-6 and TRBJ2-1, with D unresolved. The CDR3 is 11 amino acids. The germline V gene has CDR1 MNHNY and CDR2 SVGAGI (reference sequence). V was clipped by 5 bases and J by 8 bases, with 7 bases between them. CDR3 protein: CASSPLDEQFF. The CDR3, as DNA: TGTGCCAGCAGTCCCCTCGATGAGCAGTTCTTC.